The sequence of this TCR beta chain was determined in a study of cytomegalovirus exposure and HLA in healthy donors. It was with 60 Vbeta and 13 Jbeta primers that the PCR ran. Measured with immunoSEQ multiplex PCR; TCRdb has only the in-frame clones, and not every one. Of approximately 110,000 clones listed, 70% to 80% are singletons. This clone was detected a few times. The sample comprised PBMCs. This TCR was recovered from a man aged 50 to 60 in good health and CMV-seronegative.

The CDR3: CASRSGQGGWTEAFF. CDR3 bases: TGCGCCAGCAGGAGTGGACAGGGAGGTTGGACTGAAGCTTTCTTT. The chain combines TRBV4-3 with TRBJ1-1; 8 bases are shared with TRBD1. The CDR3 totals 15 residues. Trimming took 6 bases from V and 5 from J; bases not matched to a gene: 11. From germline, CDR1 is LGHNA and CDR2 YSLEER.